These 7 T cell receptor beta chains were all obtained from the same sample, sequenced in a study of beta chain features in type 1 diabetes (dated by TCRdb to 2017 to 2018). Results the study describes overall, beyond this receptor: A moderate but significant shortening of TCRB CDR3 length was observed in type 1 diabetes patients in all four CD4+ subsets.

Receptors were amplified or captured by the immunoSEQ multiplex PCR assay. The High Capacity cDNA Reverse Transcription Kit was used to reverse transcribe all of the isolated RNA, meaning that expressed TCRB transcripts were what got sequenced. In its TCRdb copy, this immuneACCESS table keeps in-frame sequences only and misses some clones. Where compared with another copy, unresolved V genes explain less than half of these, and the others have no known cause. This sample comprises 200,000 to 300,000 clones, approximately 20% of them detected only once. The top ten constitute less than 0.03% of the sample. Their antigens are not known. The sequenced sample was naive CD4+ T cells from blood. The sample's cell subset or site label is to be understood as: true naive CD4+ T cells. These receptors were collected from a woman aged 40 to 50 with type 1 diabetes.

This clone was detected a few times. The V and J genes are TRBV6-5 and TRBJ1-1; no firm D call. Germline V gene sequence: CDR1 MNHEY, CDR2 SVGAGI. This CDR3 has 11 residues. Trimming pared 2 bases from V and 5 bases from J, leaving 3 bases between. CDR3 sequence (DNA): TGTGCCAGCAGTTACGAGACTGAAGCTTTCTTT. Protein sequence: CASSYETEAFF.

The chain links TRBV15 to TRBJ1-1, with D perhaps TRBD1 (5 bases). The CDR3 sequence is 13 residues long. The ends were cut back, 0 bases at V and 6 bases at J, with 8 bases in the middle. Germline V gene data show CDR1 as LNHNV and CDR2 as YYDKDF (reference sequence). CDR3 nucleotides: TGTGCCACCAGCAGAGATGTAGGGGCTGAAGCTTTCTTT. The encoded protein is CATSRDVGAEAFF.

This clone was seen a handful of times. This chain links TRBV10-3 with TRBJ2-1; 7 nucleotides align to TRBD2. The CDR3 length is 14 residues. Germline CDR1 reads ENHRY; CDR2 reads SYGVKD. Losses at the gene ends were 4 bases for V and 7 bases for J; bases not matched to a gene: 7. CDR3 residues: CAISAGGSGNEQFF. DNA for the CDR3: TGTGCCATCAGTGCTGGCGGTAGCGGGAATGAGCAGTTCTTC.

The chain joins TRBV19 to TRBJ1-6; D call uncertain. Germline V gives CDR1 LNHDA, CDR2 SQIVND (reference sequence). V was trimmed by 5 bases and J by 10 bases, leaving 15 bases between them. The CDR3 loop spans 14 amino acids. CDR3 loop: CASSEAHGGSPLHF. The DNA of the CDR3 is TGTGCCAGTAGTGAGGCGCACGGCGGGTCACCCCTCCACTTT.

The chain has TRBV2 and TRBJ2-7, with D hard to call. V lost 5 bases and J 5 bases, leaving 16 bases between the germline ends. CDR1 and CDR2 (germline): SNHLY, FYNNEI. This CDR3 is built from 14 residues. CDR3: CASSPQLTRDEQYF. In DNA, the CDR3 is TGTGCCAGCAGTCCTCAACTCACACGGGACGAGCAGTACTTC.

This clone was counted between two and nine times. This CDR3 is also generated by other DNA sequences in the sample. The chain uses TRBV7-2 and TRBJ1-5; unclear D gene. V was cut by 1 base and J by 7 bases, with 5 bases left in between. The length of the CDR3 is 12 residues. In germline, CDR1 is SGHTA, CDR2 FQGNSA. This CDR3 reads CASSLGGQPQHF. CDR3 in DNA: TGTGCCAGCAGCTTAGGAGGGCAGCCCCAGCATTTT.

This clone was seen a handful of times. This sequence joins TRBV19 and TRBJ1-5, with no clear D. The CDR3 runs to 12 residues. V shed 5 bases and J shed 3 bases, with 5 bases lying between them. Germline CDR1 LNHDA, CDR2 SQIVND (reference sequence). The CDR3: CASSSFNQPQHF. CDR3 DNA: TGTGCCAGTAGTTCCTTCAATCAGCCCCAGCATTTT. Combining the CDR3 with reference TRBV19 and TRBJ1-5 gives the whole variable domain DGGITQSPKYLFRKEGQNVTLSCEQNLNHDAMYWYRQDPGQGLRLIYYSQIVNDFQKGDIAEGYSVSREKKESFPLTVTSAQKNPTAFYLCASSSFNQPQHFGDGTRLSIL.